This is a list of T cell receptor beta chains from one sample in a study of early T cells in non-severe SARS-CoV-2 infection. From the 5' RACE reads, TCRdb called clonotypes with MiXCR, one entry per CDR3 protein. This sample has tens of thousands of distinct CDR3 sequences; around 8.9% occur once, and the top ten carry approximately 18%. Material for sequencing was whole blood. The receptors here all came from an adult who was a healthcare worker with PCR-confirmed SARS-CoV-2 infection or an uninfected control (not recorded which). Each CDR3 is given with its conserved first and last residue. Each record gives: J gene, V gene, clone size, D gene, CDR3 protein, CDR3 DNA. The D gene is left open where the match is weak. The size of a clone is reported for some rows only, either as once, few or many, or as a class for expanded clones.

j_call: TRBJ2-7
v_call: TRBV28
clone_size: many
d_call: TRBD1
cdr3_aa: CASSPTGQGATSYEQYF
cdr3_nt: TGTGCCAGCAGTCCAACTGGACAGGGGGCGACTTCCTACGAGCAGTACTTC

j_call: TRBJ2-1
v_call: TRBV10-3
clone_size: many
d_call: TRBD2
cdr3_aa: CAISDGTSSDEQFF
cdr3_nt: TGTGCCATCAGTGACGGGACTAGTAGCGATGAGCAGTTCTTC

j_call: TRBJ2-7
v_call: TRBV20-1
clone_size: many
d_call: TRBD2
cdr3_aa: CSARDVVAGAHYSLYEQYF
cdr3_nt: TGCAGTGCTAGAGATGTAGTAGCGGGAGCCCACTACTCTCTCTACGAGCAGTACTTC

j_call: TRBJ2-2
v_call: TRBV6-1
clone_size: many
d_call: TRBD2
cdr3_aa: CASSVASGPTNTGELFF
cdr3_nt: TGTGCCAGCAGTGTGGCTAGCGGGCCAACGAACACCGGGGAGCTGTTTTTT

j_call: TRBJ2-3
v_call: TRBV7-3
clone_size: few
d_call: TRBD1
cdr3_aa: CASSSQGAADTQYF
cdr3_nt: TGTGCCAGCAGCTCACAGGGGGCGGCAGATACGCAGTATTTT

j_call: TRBJ2-3
v_call: TRBV9
clone_size: -
d_call: -
cdr3_aa: CASSVDWGLSTDTQYF
cdr3_nt: TGTGCCAGCAGCGTAGATTGGGGACTTAGCACAGATACGCAGTATTTT

j_call: TRBJ2-1
v_call: TRBV15
clone_size: -
d_call: -
cdr3_aa: CATSERLDYNEQFF
cdr3_nt: TGTGCCACCAGCGAGAGACTTGACTACAATGAGCAGTTCTTC

j_call: TRBJ1-4
v_call: TRBV11-2
clone_size: -
d_call: -
cdr3_aa: CASSRGQANEKLFF
cdr3_nt: TGTGCCAGCAGCAGGGGACAAGCAAATGAAAAACTGTTTTTT

j_call: TRBJ2-1
v_call: TRBV2
clone_size: many
d_call: -
cdr3_aa: CASGQGRNNEQFF
cdr3_nt: TGTGCCAGCGGGCAGGGTCGCAACAATGAGCAGTTCTTC

j_call: TRBJ2-7
v_call: TRBV27
clone_size: -
d_call: -
cdr3_aa: CASSWGYEQYF
cdr3_nt: TGTGCCAGCAGTTGGGGCTACGAGCAGTACTTC

j_call: TRBJ1-6
v_call: TRBV30
clone_size: -
d_call: TRBD1
cdr3_aa: CAWSVDRESPLHF
cdr3_nt: TGTGCCTGGAGTGTAGACAGGGAATCACCCCTCCACTTT

j_call: TRBJ1-2
v_call: TRBV7-9
clone_size: many
d_call: TRBD1
cdr3_aa: CASSIGTGYGYTF
cdr3_nt: TGTGCCAGCAGTATTGGGACAGGGTATGGCTACACCTTC

j_call: TRBJ2-5
v_call: TRBV3-1
clone_size: few
d_call: TRBD2
cdr3_aa: CASSQVTGGQETQYF
cdr3_nt: TGTGCCAGCAGCCAAGTAACGGGGGGGCAAGAGACCCAGTACTTC

j_call: TRBJ2-1
v_call: TRBV29-1
clone_size: -
d_call: TRBD2
cdr3_aa: CSVDTELAGRAGEQFF
cdr3_nt: TGCAGCGTTGATACCGAACTAGCGGGAAGAGCCGGTGAGCAGTTCTTC

j_call: TRBJ2-7
v_call: TRBV19
clone_size: many
d_call: -
cdr3_aa: CASRGGGSYEQYF
cdr3_nt: TGTGCCAGTAGGGGGGGCGGATCCTACGAGCAGTACTTC

j_call: TRBJ1-1
v_call: TRBV27
clone_size: many
d_call: -
cdr3_aa: CASRLGGVNTEAFF
cdr3_nt: TGTGCCAGCAGGTTAGGGGGGGTGAACACTGAAGCTTTCTTT

j_call: TRBJ1-1
v_call: TRBV6-6
clone_size: many
d_call: -
cdr3_aa: CASSYDLSGTEAFF
cdr3_nt: TGTGCCAGCAGTTACGACTTATCGGGTACTGAAGCTTTCTTT

j_call: TRBJ1-4
v_call: TRBV6-1
clone_size: few
d_call: -
cdr3_aa: CASSGPGILNEKLFF
cdr3_nt: TGTGCCAGCAGTGGCCCTGGAATACTTAATGAAAAACTGTTTTTT

j_call: TRBJ1-5
v_call: TRBV30
clone_size: few
d_call: -
cdr3_aa: CAWSAGRQPQHF
cdr3_nt: TGTGCCTGGAGTGCAGGGAGACAGCCCCAGCATTTT

j_call: TRBJ2-7
v_call: TRBV6-2/TRBV6-3
clone_size: -
d_call: TRBD2
cdr3_aa: CASTERDHYEQYF
cdr3_nt: TGTGCCAGCACCGAGCGGGATCACTACGAGCAGTACTTC

j_call: TRBJ2-7
v_call: TRBV25-1
clone_size: medium-sized
d_call: -
cdr3_aa: CASSVNSYEQYF
cdr3_nt: TGTGCCAGCAGTGTGAATTCCTACGAGCAGTACTTC

j_call: TRBJ2-3
v_call: TRBV12-3/TRBV12-4
clone_size: many
d_call: TRBD2
cdr3_aa: CASSHRVIGQRGQYF
cdr3_nt: TGTGCCAGCAGTCATAGGGTGATAGGTCAGCGGGGGCAGTATTTT

j_call: TRBJ2-3
v_call: TRBV20-1
clone_size: medium-sized
d_call: -
cdr3_aa: CSAPIGGADTQYF
cdr3_nt: TGCAGTGCTCCTATAGGAGGGGCAGATACGCAGTATTTT

j_call: TRBJ2-1
v_call: TRBV4-3
clone_size: -
d_call: TRBD2
cdr3_aa: CASSSRTSGRIEQFF
cdr3_nt: TGCGCCAGCAGCTCCAGGACTAGCGGGAGAATTGAGCAGTTCTTC

j_call: TRBJ2-3
v_call: TRBV29-1
clone_size: many
d_call: -
cdr3_aa: CSVHPGTSTDTQYF
cdr3_nt: TGCAGCGTTCACCCGGGGACCAGCACAGATACGCAGTATTTT

j_call: TRBJ2-2
v_call: TRBV10-2
clone_size: many
d_call: TRBD2
cdr3_aa: CASSGLAGGLSGGELFF
cdr3_nt: TGCGCCAGCAGTGGACTAGCGGGAGGTCTGAGTGGCGGGGAGCTGTTTTTT

j_call: TRBJ2-7
v_call: TRBV27
clone_size: -
d_call: -
cdr3_aa: CASSYRLGGRSYEQYF
cdr3_nt: TGTGCCAGCAGTTATCGGCTTGGAGGCCGCTCCTACGAGCAGTACTTC

j_call: TRBJ2-3
v_call: TRBV7-9
clone_size: few
d_call: TRBD1
cdr3_aa: CASSWGTGGLADTQYF
cdr3_nt: TGTGCCAGCAGCTGGGGGACAGGGGGCTTGGCAGATACGCAGTATTTT

j_call: TRBJ2-1
v_call: TRBV20-1
clone_size: many
d_call: -
cdr3_aa: CSVEPAAYNEQFF
cdr3_nt: TGCAGTGTGGAGCCCGCCGCCTACAATGAGCAGTTCTTC

j_call: TRBJ2-7
v_call: TRBV7-2
clone_size: many
d_call: -
cdr3_aa: CASSSGQPGHSGGEQYF
cdr3_nt: TGTGCCAGCAGCTCCGGCCAACCGGGACACAGCGGTGGGGAGCAGTACTTC

j_call: TRBJ2-7
v_call: TRBV30
clone_size: -
d_call: -
cdr3_aa: CAWGSGRGAYEQYF
cdr3_nt: TGTGCCTGGGGGTCGGGCAGGGGTGCCTACGAGCAGTACTTC

j_call: TRBJ2-7
v_call: TRBV29-1
clone_size: many
d_call: -
cdr3_aa: CSVAGGSDEQYF
cdr3_nt: TGCAGCGTTGCCGGGGGATCGGACGAGCAGTACTTC

j_call: TRBJ2-5
v_call: TRBV5-4
clone_size: few
d_call: TRBD1
cdr3_aa: CASSHTRQGLETQYF
cdr3_nt: TGTGCCAGCAGCCACACTCGACAGGGTCTGGAGACCCAGTACTTC

j_call: TRBJ1-2
v_call: TRBV5-1
clone_size: few
d_call: TRBD1
cdr3_aa: CASSLPTGKNLTTGKNYYGYTF
cdr3_nt: TGCGCCAGCAGCTTGCCCACTGGGAAGAACCTAACGACAGGGAAGAATTACTATGGCTACACCTTC

j_call: TRBJ2-1
v_call: TRBV24-1
clone_size: many
d_call: TRBD2
cdr3_aa: CATSVRTSGPSYNEQFF
cdr3_nt: TGTGCCACCAGTGTCCGGACTAGCGGGCCCTCCTACAATGAGCAGTTCTTC

j_call: TRBJ2-2
v_call: TRBV6-6
clone_size: few
d_call: TRBD2
cdr3_aa: CASRTSAVTGELFF
cdr3_nt: TGTGCCAGCAGGACTAGCGCGGTCACCGGGGAGCTGTTTTTT

j_call: TRBJ1-3
v_call: TRBV21-1
clone_size: few
d_call: -
cdr3_aa: CAYNTAGPSQSGNTIYF
cdr3_nt: TGTGCCTACAATACGGCAGGTCCATCCCAATCTGGAAACACCATATATTTT

j_call: TRBJ2-1
v_call: TRBV4-2
clone_size: many
d_call: TRBD1
cdr3_aa: CASSQGTVATGYNEQFF
cdr3_nt: TGTGCCAGCAGCCAGGGGACAGTAGCTACGGGGTACAATGAGCAGTTCTTC

j_call: TRBJ2-2
v_call: TRBV11-3
clone_size: many
d_call: -
cdr3_aa: CASSLGGRETGELFF
cdr3_nt: TGTGCCAGCAGCTTAGGTGGGAGAGAGACCGGGGAGCTGTTTTTT

j_call: TRBJ2-5
v_call: TRBV27
clone_size: many
d_call: TRBD2
cdr3_aa: CASSPRGGETQYF
cdr3_nt: TGTGCCAGCAGTCCCCGGGGGGGTGAGACCCAGTACTTC

j_call: TRBJ2-7
v_call: TRBV19
clone_size: many
d_call: TRBD2
cdr3_aa: CASSTGTSGVLEQYF
cdr3_nt: TGTGCCAGTAGTACCGGGACTAGCGGAGTCCTTGAGCAGTACTTC

j_call: TRBJ2-2
v_call: TRBV7-9
clone_size: many
d_call: -
cdr3_aa: CASTGNTGELFF
cdr3_nt: TGTGCCAGTACAGGGAACACCGGGGAGCTGTTTTTT

j_call: TRBJ2-7
v_call: TRBV11-2
clone_size: few
d_call: -
cdr3_aa: CASSLERDSSYEQYF
cdr3_nt: TGTGCCAGCAGCTTAGAGCGCGACAGCTCCTACGAGCAGTACTTC